In its sample, the clone carrying this T cell receptor beta chain was seen a few times. The data originate from a study of blood T cells in healthy people across ages. Deletions cut 8 bases from V and 3 bases from J, with 14 bases between. Germline V gene lookup returns CDR1 MNHNS and CDR2 SASEGT. This CDR3 region has 13 residues. The sample providers were healthy Caucasian people from Russia, aged roughly 6 to 95. The authors ran a second PCR of roughly 6 to 12 cycles using a sample-barcoded 5' primer and a J-beta primer mix. Each cDNA molecule, via a template-switch adaptor with 12 random nucleotides, was tagged. The yield of each sample was at least 3 million CDR3-containing paired-end reads. TCRdb processed the 5' RACE reads anew with MiXCR; each CDR3 protein has one entry. In the table there are hundreds of thousands of distinct CDR3 sequences, around 50% of which are singletons.

The V call is TRBV6-1, the J call TRBJ2-7; no reliable D call. Sequencing was performed on blood. The origin of this receptor is a man aged 35 to 55 in good health. The CDR3 region has the DNA TGTGCCAGCCTCCTGGCCCAAAACTACGAGCAGTACTTC. Residues: CASLLAQNYEQYF.